Listed below are T cell receptor beta chains from one sample, sequenced in a study of shared T cell receptors in the human thymus. Repertoires were generated with immunoSEQ multiplex PCR, while TCRdb's copy carries only in-frame clones and drops some. Of roughly 660,000 clones in the sample, 70% to 90% were seen once. The same data also went into a second study, on human thymus T cells.

Sequenced input: thymocytes. All receptors derive from a boy under three years old with a congenital heart defect. CDR3s include the opening cysteine and the closing phenylalanine or tryptophan. The D gene is left open where the match is weak. Clone size, where shown, is once, few, many, or a class for clones that have expanded.

cdr3_nt: TGCGCCAGCAGTGAGCCGGGGGACAGGGCAAACACCGGGGAGCTGTTTTTT; cdr3_aa: CASSEPGDRANTGELFF; j_call: TRBJ2-2; clone_size: once; d_call: TRBD1; v_call: TRBV10-2
cdr3_nt: TGCGCCAGCAGCTCCGGTCGAGGACAGTCGAACACCGGGGAGCTGTTTTTT; cdr3_aa: CASSSGRGQSNTGELFF; j_call: TRBJ2-2; clone_size: -; d_call: -; v_call: TRBV5-1
cdr3_nt: TGTGCCAGCAGCCAAGGACAGGGGAACACTGAAGCTTTCTTT; cdr3_aa: CASSQGQGNTEAFF; j_call: TRBJ1-1; clone_size: -; d_call: TRBD1; v_call: TRBV11-3
cdr3_nt: TGTGCCAGCAGCTTTCTCGGGTACCCGGAAAACATTCAGTACTTC; cdr3_aa: CASSFLGYPENIQYF; j_call: TRBJ2-4; clone_size: -; d_call: -; v_call: TRBV5-4
cdr3_nt: TGTGCCAGCAGCTTAGGGACTAGCGGGAGCGAGCAGTACTTC; cdr3_aa: CASSLGTSGSEQYF; j_call: TRBJ2-7; clone_size: -; d_call: TRBD2; v_call: TRBV7-9
cdr3_nt: TGTGCCAGCAGCTCTGAGCGGACAGGGGAGGTCGGCAACTATGGCTACACCTTC; cdr3_aa: CASSSERTGEVGNYGYTF; j_call: TRBJ1-2; clone_size: -; d_call: TRBD1; v_call: TRBV7-8
cdr3_nt: TGTGCCAGCAGCTTGAAGCGGGAAAGTGTCGAGCAGTACTTC; cdr3_aa: CASSLKRESVEQYF; j_call: TRBJ2-7; clone_size: -; d_call: TRBD2; v_call: TRBV5-8
cdr3_nt: TGCGCCAGCAGCTTGGGACTAGGGGCCACAGATACGCAGTATTTT; cdr3_aa: CASSLGLGATDTQYF; j_call: TRBJ2-3; clone_size: -; d_call: -; v_call: TRBV5-1
cdr3_nt: TGTGCCACCCACCCGACGGGAGGGTTCTACAATGAGCAGTTCTTC; cdr3_aa: CATHPTGGFYNEQFF; j_call: TRBJ2-1; clone_size: -; d_call: TRBD2; v_call: TRBV10-3
cdr3_nt: TGCGCCAGCAGTGAGTCCGGGGGAATGGGGCCCGGGGAGCTGTTTTTT; cdr3_aa: CASSESGGMGPGELFF; j_call: TRBJ2-2; clone_size: once; d_call: -; v_call: TRBV10-1
cdr3_nt: TGTGCCAGCAGCCAAGGGGCAGCCCCTCCTAACTATGGCTACACCTTC; cdr3_aa: CASSQGAAPPNYGYTF; j_call: TRBJ1-2; clone_size: -; d_call: -; v_call: TRBV14
cdr3_nt: TGTGCCAGCAGCCGGCGGGGGTCCTACGAGCAGTACTTC; cdr3_aa: CASSRRGSYEQYF; j_call: TRBJ2-7; clone_size: -; d_call: TRBD2; v_call: TRBV28
cdr3_nt: TGTGCCATCCGACCCCGGGACAAGAACTATGGCTACACCTTC; cdr3_aa: CAIRPRDKNYGYTF; j_call: TRBJ1-2; clone_size: once; d_call: -; v_call: TRBV10-3
cdr3_nt: TGTGCCACCAGCAGAGACCTGACAGGGGGAAACACTGAAGCTTTCTTT; cdr3_aa: CATSRDLTGGNTEAFF; j_call: TRBJ1-1; clone_size: -; d_call: TRBD1; v_call: TRBV15
cdr3_nt: TGCGCCAGCAGTCAACTCGGGACAGACCAAGAGACCCAGTACTTC; cdr3_aa: CASSQLGTDQETQYF; j_call: TRBJ2-5; clone_size: once; d_call: TRBD1; v_call: TRBV23-1
cdr3_nt: TGTGCCAGCAGCCCGGGCAGGGTGACCGGGGAGCTGTTTTTT; cdr3_aa: CASSPGRVTGELFF; j_call: TRBJ2-2; clone_size: -; d_call: -; v_call: TRBV6-6
cdr3_nt: TGTGCCAGCAGCCAAGAGGGCATGAGGACTAGCGGGAGAGATGAGCAGTTCTTC; cdr3_aa: CASSQEGMRTSGRDEQFF; j_call: TRBJ2-1; clone_size: once; d_call: TRBD2; v_call: TRBV14
cdr3_nt: TGCGCCAGCAGTCCGACCCGACTAGCGGGACGCTACGAGCAGTACTTC; cdr3_aa: CASSPTRLAGRYEQYF; j_call: TRBJ2-7; clone_size: -; d_call: TRBD2; v_call: TRBV23-1
cdr3_nt: TGTGCCATCAGTGTGGGAAGGACAGGCAGCACTGAAGCTTTCTTT; cdr3_aa: CAISVGRTGSTEAFF; j_call: TRBJ1-1; clone_size: -; d_call: TRBD1; v_call: TRBV10-3
cdr3_nt: TGTGCCAGCAGTTACTCGCGGGATTCTTACGAGCAGTACTTC; cdr3_aa: CASSYSRDSYEQYF; j_call: TRBJ2-7; clone_size: -; d_call: -; v_call: TRBV6-5
cdr3_nt: TGTGCCAGCAGCTTCCGGGCAGGGAGGTATGAGCAGTTCTTC; cdr3_aa: CASSFRAGRYEQFF; j_call: TRBJ2-1; clone_size: once; d_call: -; v_call: TRBV11-3
cdr3_nt: TGTGCCTGGAGTGTACAGGCTAGTCGGAATGAGCAGTTCTTC; cdr3_aa: CAWSVQASRNEQFF; j_call: TRBJ2-1; clone_size: -; d_call: -; v_call: TRBV30
cdr3_nt: TGTGCCAGCAGCGTAGTCAGAGGTGTTCGAACAGATACGCAGTATTTT; cdr3_aa: CASSVVRGVRTDTQYF; j_call: TRBJ2-3; clone_size: -; d_call: -; v_call: TRBV9
cdr3_nt: TGTGCCAGCAGCTCCCGGAGGACGACAGATACGCAGTATTTT; cdr3_aa: CASSSRRTTDTQYF; j_call: TRBJ2-3; clone_size: -; d_call: -; v_call: TRBV11-2
cdr3_nt: TGCGCCAGCAGCTTGAATATAGCCAAAAACATTCAGTACTTC; cdr3_aa: CASSLNIAKNIQYF; j_call: TRBJ2-4; clone_size: -; d_call: -; v_call: TRBV5-1
cdr3_nt: TGTGCCAGCAGTCCACCTGACAGTACTAGCACAGATACGCAGTATTTT; cdr3_aa: CASSPPDSTSTDTQYF; j_call: TRBJ2-3; clone_size: -; d_call: -; v_call: TRBV28
cdr3_nt: TGTGCCATCAGTGCGCAAGACGACCGGGGCCCTAGCGGGATAGGTCAGTACTTC; cdr3_aa: CAISAQDDRGPSGIGQYF; j_call: TRBJ2-7; clone_size: -; d_call: TRBD2; v_call: TRBV10-3
cdr3_nt: TGTGCCAGTAGTATATCGCCGCTTCGGGACTTTGGGACCCAGTACTTC; cdr3_aa: CASSISPLRDFGTQYF; j_call: TRBJ2-5; clone_size: -; d_call: -; v_call: TRBV19
cdr3_nt: TGTGCCAGCAGCGGGGGGGTAGCGGGAGCAGCCTACGAGCAGTACTTC; cdr3_aa: CASSGGVAGAAYEQYF; j_call: TRBJ2-7; clone_size: -; d_call: TRBD2; v_call: TRBV5-4
cdr3_nt: TGTGCCAGCAGTGAACCGACAGGGACTGACGAGCAGTACTTC; cdr3_aa: CASSEPTGTDEQYF; j_call: TRBJ2-7; clone_size: -; d_call: -; v_call: TRBV6-1
cdr3_nt: TGTGCCAGCAGTCAAAAGACAACCGGGGAGCTGTTTTTT; cdr3_aa: CASSQKTTGELFF; j_call: TRBJ2-2; clone_size: few; d_call: -; v_call: TRBV28
cdr3_nt: TGTGCCAGCAGTACCGGGGGACTAGCGGGAGGAAATGAGCAGTTCTTC; cdr3_aa: CASSTGGLAGGNEQFF; j_call: TRBJ2-1; clone_size: once; d_call: TRBD2; v_call: TRBV27
cdr3_nt: TGCGCCAGCAGCTCGGGACAGGGCCCTCCTAGCACAGATACGCAGTATTTT; cdr3_aa: CASSSGQGPPSTDTQYF; j_call: TRBJ2-3; clone_size: -; d_call: TRBD1; v_call: TRBV5-1
cdr3_nt: TGTGCCCCCGCTGGCGGTACCTACAATGAGCAGTTCTTC; cdr3_aa: CAPAGGTYNEQFF; j_call: TRBJ2-1; clone_size: -; d_call: -; v_call: TRBV21-1
cdr3_nt: TGTGCCAGCAGCTTAGATATGCGGGGCGCTACCTTC; cdr3_aa: CASSLDMRGATF; j_call: TRBJ1-2; clone_size: -; d_call: -; v_call: TRBV11-2
cdr3_nt: TGCAGCGTCGGCCCGGGACAGGGAGGGCTAGCGGACTACAATGAGCAGTTCTTC; cdr3_aa: CSVGPGQGGLADYNEQFF; j_call: TRBJ2-1; clone_size: -; d_call: TRBD1; v_call: TRBV29-1
cdr3_nt: TGTGCCTGGACTACTAGCGGACCAACACGAAGGGAGCTGTTTTTT; cdr3_aa: CAWTTSGPTRRELFF; j_call: TRBJ2-2; clone_size: -; d_call: TRBD2; v_call: TRBV30
cdr3_nt: TGTGCCAGGTACCGGACCAGTCAGACTAGACCGGCCGCAGATACGCAGTATTTT; cdr3_aa: CARYRTSQTRPAADTQYF; j_call: TRBJ2-3; clone_size: -; d_call: -; v_call: TRBV19
cdr3_nt: TGTGCCTGGAGTGTACGAGGGGGGGGCCGCCATGACACTGAAGCTTTCTTT; cdr3_aa: CAWSVRGGGRHDTEAFF; j_call: TRBJ1-1; clone_size: -; d_call: -; v_call: TRBV30
cdr3_nt: TGTGCCAGCAGTGAAACAGGAAGAAGCACTGAAGCTTTCTTT; cdr3_aa: CASSETGRSTEAFF; j_call: TRBJ1-1; clone_size: -; d_call: -; v_call: TRBV25-1
cdr3_nt: TGTGCCAGCAGACCTTACCGGACAGAGGTACTTGATAGCTGTACTGGCTACACCTTC; cdr3_aa: CASRPYRTEVLDSCTGYTF; j_call: TRBJ1-2; clone_size: -; d_call: -; v_call: TRBV5-4
cdr3_nt: TGTGCCAGCAGCGCTTCCCGGGGTGAAATTGGGGATACGCAGTATTTT; cdr3_aa: CASSASRGEIGDTQYF; j_call: TRBJ2-3; clone_size: -; d_call: -; v_call: TRBV9
cdr3_nt: TGCGCCAGCAGCTTGCAGTTGGGACTCGCCCACGGGGAGCTGTTTTTT; cdr3_aa: CASSLQLGLAHGELFF; j_call: TRBJ2-2; clone_size: -; d_call: -; v_call: TRBV5-1
cdr3_nt: TGTGCCAGCAGTGAAAGGGGACAGGGCTCGCCTACAGGGACCCAGTACTTC; cdr3_aa: CASSERGQGSPTGTQYF; j_call: TRBJ2-5; clone_size: -; d_call: TRBD1; v_call: TRBV6-1
cdr3_nt: TGTGCCTGGAACGGGTTCTATGGCTACACCTTC; cdr3_aa: CAWNGFYGYTF; j_call: TRBJ1-2; clone_size: once; d_call: -; v_call: TRBV30
cdr3_nt: TGTGCCAGTAGTATAGACCCCCCTTTCGGTCAGCCCCAGCATTTT; cdr3_aa: CASSIDPPFGQPQHF; j_call: TRBJ1-5; clone_size: -; d_call: -; v_call: TRBV19
cdr3_nt: TGTGCCAGCAGCTTAGGGTCAAGGGGCTGCAATGAGCAGTTCTTC; cdr3_aa: CASSLGSRGCNEQFF; j_call: TRBJ2-1; clone_size: -; d_call: -; v_call: TRBV13
cdr3_nt: TGCGCCAGCAGCCAACGTCAGGGGACAGCCTCCTACGAGCAGTACTTC; cdr3_aa: CASSQRQGTASYEQYF; j_call: TRBJ2-7; clone_size: -; d_call: TRBD1; v_call: TRBV4-1
cdr3_nt: TGTGCCAGCAGCCAAGTTACTAGTCTCAATGAGCAGTTCTTC; cdr3_aa: CASSQVTSLNEQFF; j_call: TRBJ2-1; clone_size: once; d_call: -; v_call: TRBV14
cdr3_nt: TGTGCCAGCAGCGGGACTCCCCCTCGCAGGTTCTCCTACAATGAGCAGTTCTTC; cdr3_aa: CASSGTPPRRFSYNEQFF; j_call: TRBJ2-1; clone_size: -; d_call: -; v_call: TRBV5-4
cdr3_nt: TGTGCCAGCAGTGGGGGACACAGCTCCTACGAGCAGTACTTC; cdr3_aa: CASSGGHSSYEQYF; j_call: TRBJ2-7; clone_size: -; d_call: -; v_call: TRBV2